The 9 T cell receptor beta chains in this list originate from one sample, sequenced in a study of patients and donors after allogeneic stem cell transplantation. Via MiXCR, TCRdb re-called the RT-PCR reads, giving one row per CDR3 protein. The sample includes fewer than 180,000 distinct CDR3 sequences, over 30% of them seen just once. The sequenced sample was blood, either unsorted or a sorted T cell fraction (not recorded which). The receptors stem from a human donor who was either an allogeneic HSCT recipient or a stem cell or donor lymphocyte infusion donor (not recorded which). It is not recorded whose cells these are; they may come from a transplant donor.

This chain connects TRBV5-1 to TRBJ1-1; 8 bases fit TRBD1. The V and J ends lost 0 bases and 2 bases, in that order; junction bases with no gene match: 6. The CDR3 is made up of 16 amino acids. The V gene's germline CDR1 is SGHRS and CDR2 YFSETQ. CDR3 protein: CASSLAGGGGNTEAFF. In nucleotides, the CDR3 is TGCGCCAGCAGCTTGGCAGGGGGCGGCGGAAACACTGAAGCTTTCTTT.

This rearrangement joins TRBV12-3 or TRBV12-4 to TRBJ1-2; no reliable D call. This CDR3 has 13 amino acids. V gave up 4 bases and J gave up 4 bases, with 10 bases separating them. The CDR3 reads CASSSTGGYGYTF. CDR3 DNA: TGTGCCAGCAGTTCGACGGGAGGCTATGGCTACACCTTC.

In nucleotides, the CDR3 is TGTGCCAGCAGTTACTCAAACAGGGGGAATCAGCCCCAGCATTTT. Translation: CASSYSNRGNQPQHF. This sequence joins TRBV6-5 and TRBJ1-5; 8 nucleotides match TRBD1. The germline gives CDR1 MNHEY, CDR2 SVGAGI. The CDR3 has 15 residues. The trim removed 0 bases at V and 4 bases at J, leaving 2 bases unmatched.

This clonotype was counted between two and nine times. This rearrangement joins TRBV12-3 or TRBV12-4 to TRBJ1-1; D is perhaps TRBD1 (5 bases). The CDR3 loop spans 13 amino acids. The V end was cut by 5 bases, the J end by 3 bases, with 10 bases between. CDR3 DNA: TGTGCCAGCAGTGACAGCTCTTACACTGAAGCTTTCTTT. Translated: CASSDSSYTEAFF.

The count of this clonotype is one. This chain connects TRBV7-9 to TRBJ1-4; TRBD1 matches at 7 bases. CDR3 length: 12 amino acids. The ends lost 3 bases at V and 12 bases at J; junction bases unmatched: 4. Germline CDR1 reads SEHNR; CDR2 reads FQNEAQ (reference sequence). DNA of the CDR3: TGTGCCAGCAGCTTGAACAGGGGCGAACTGTTTTTT. Its protein product is CASSLNRGELFF. Full variable domain (rest looked up from reference TRBV7-9 and TRBJ1-4): DTGVSQNPRHKITKRGQNVTFRCDPISEHNRLYWYRQTLGQGPEFLTYFQNEAQLEKSRLLSDRFSAERPKGSFSTLEIQRTEQGDSAMYLCASSLNRGELFFGSGTQLSVL.

V usage is TRBV12-3 or TRBV12-4 and J usage is TRBJ1-4, with unresolved D. CDR3 length: 16 amino acids. V was cut by 6 bases and J by 0 bases, with 14 bases left in between. The CDR3 loop is CASRTNRRATNEKLFF. CDR3 DNA sequence: TGTGCCAGCAGAACCAACCGAAGGGCAACTAATGAAAAACTGTTTTTT.

This clonotype was seen more than once but under ten times. CDR3 nucleotide sequence: TGCAGTGCTCGGACTAGCGGTATTTACGAGCAGTACGTC. Amino acid sequence: CSARTSGIYEQYV. This chain joins TRBV20-1 and TRBJ2-7; 10 nucleotides agree with TRBD2. Trimming at V came to 5 bases and at J to 4 bases, leaving 5 bases not matched to a gene. The CDR3 contains 13 residues. Germline CDR1 and CDR2: DFQATT and SNEGSKA (reference sequence).

This clonotype was observed a handful of times. The chain has TRBV5-1 and TRBJ1-1; no definite D call. V lost 4 bases and J lost 0, with 10 bases in between. The CDR3 covers 14 residues. Germline values: CDR1 SGHRS, CDR2 YFSETQ. CDR3 sequence: CASSPRQLNTEAFF. The CDR3 DNA follows: TGCGCCAGCAGCCCTCGACAATTGAACACTGAAGCTTTCTTT.

The chain employs TRBV7-3 and TRBJ2-5, with a possible D match to TRBD2 (6 bases). Germline-derived CDR1 and CDR2 are SGHTA and FQGTGA. This CDR3 has 12 residues. V was shortened by 3 bases and J by 9 bases, with 11 bases between the two germline ends. The CDR3 nucleotides read TGTGCCAGCAGCTTGGGTGGCGGGGCCCAGTACTTC. Its translation is CASSLGGGAQYF.